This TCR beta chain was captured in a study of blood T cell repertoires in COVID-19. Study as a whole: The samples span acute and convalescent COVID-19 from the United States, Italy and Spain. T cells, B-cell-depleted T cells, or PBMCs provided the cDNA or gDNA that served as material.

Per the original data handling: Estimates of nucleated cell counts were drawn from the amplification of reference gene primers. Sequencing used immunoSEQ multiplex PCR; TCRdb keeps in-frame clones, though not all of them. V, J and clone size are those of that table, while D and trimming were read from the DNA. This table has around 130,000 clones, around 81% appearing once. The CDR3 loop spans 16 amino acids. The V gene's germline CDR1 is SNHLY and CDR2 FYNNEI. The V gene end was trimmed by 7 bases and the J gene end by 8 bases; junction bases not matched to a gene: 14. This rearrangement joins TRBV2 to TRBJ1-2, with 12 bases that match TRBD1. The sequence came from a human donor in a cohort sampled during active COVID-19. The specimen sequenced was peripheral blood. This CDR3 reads CASIRDTGTGGSGYTF. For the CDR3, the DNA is TGTGCCAGCATCAGAGATACCGGGACAGGGGGCTCGGGCTACACCTTC. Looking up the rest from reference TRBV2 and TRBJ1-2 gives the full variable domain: EPEVTQTPSHQVTQMGQEVILRCVPISNHLYFYWYRQILGQKVEFLVSFYNNEISEKSEIFDDQFSVERPDGSNFTLKIRSTKLEDSAMYFCASIRDTGTGGSGYTFGSGTRLTVV.